Below, 2 T cell receptor beta chains from the same sample are listed, as sequenced in a study of blood T cells in healthy people across ages. Through a sample-barcoded 5' primer and a J-beta primer mix, a second PCR was run for about 6 to 12 cycles. TCRdb analysed the 5' RACE reads with MiXCR anew, one entry per CDR3 protein. The sample yields fewer than 800,000 distinct CDR3 sequences, 20% to 25% seen once. Sequencing input: blood. The receptors shown here come from a man aged 65 to 79 in good health.

This clonotype was seen more than once but under ten times. The J gene is TRBJ2-1, the V gene TRBV20-1; TRBD1 agrees at 11 bases. The trim removed 6 bases at V and 4 bases at J, leaving 8 bases unmatched. This CDR3 has 15 amino acids. Germline assignment: CDR1 DFQATT and CDR2 SNEGSKA (reference sequence). This CDR3 reads CSAATGTGGYNEQFF. CDR3 coding DNA: TGCAGTGCCGCAACCGGGACAGGGGGTTACAATGAGCAGTTCTTC.

The genes are TRBV5-1 and TRBJ2-2; a weak D match, TRBD2 (6 bases). V lost 1 base and J 5 bases, leaving 12 bases between the germline ends. The CDR3 sequence is 15 residues long. Germline V CDR1 and CDR2: SGHRS, YFSETQ. The CDR3 sequence: CASSLSGGKTGELFF. The DNA of the CDR3 is TGCGCCAGCAGCTTGAGCGGCGGGAAAACCGGGGAGCTGTTTTTT.